The 21 T cell receptor beta chains presented below share a single source sample, sequenced in a study of cytomegalovirus exposure and HLA in healthy donors. Use of 60 Vbeta and 13 Jbeta primers characterized the PCR. Only in-frame clones appear in the TCRdb table, and some are missing; sequencing was by immunoSEQ multiplex PCR. The sample lists some 150,000 clones, approximately 63% seen once, with under 2.5% in the top ten. The sequencing input was PBMCs. The receptor source for this set is a woman aged 55-70 years in good health and CMV-seropositive.

This clone has just one count. The rearrangement joins TRBV19 to TRBJ1-4; TRBD1 matches 8 bases. There are 14 residues in the CDR3. After removal of 3 bases from V and 6 bases from J, the junction contained 3 bases not matched to a gene. Germline loops: CDR1 LNHDA, CDR2 SQIVND (reference sequence). The CDR3 here is CASSITGGDEKLFF. The DNA for the CDR3 is TGTGCCAGTAGTATTACAGGGGGGGATGAAAAACTGTTTTTT.

V and J are TRBV29-1 and TRBJ1-2; possible D gene TRBD1, 5 bases. This CDR3 has 14 amino acids. The germline V gene has CDR1 SQVTM and CDR2 ANQGSEA. V was pared by 7 bases and J by 2 bases, with 17 bases between. The CDR3 is CSAPLGGSNYGYTF. CDR3 in DNA: TGCAGCGCTCCCTTGGGGGGGTCGAACTATGGCTACACCTTC.

The chain carries TRBV5-1 and TRBJ1-1; D is unclear. V lost 4 bases, J lost 0 bases, and 13 bases lay in between. Germline V gene data show CDR1 as SGHRS and CDR2 as YFSETQ. The CDR3 length is 15 residues. CDR3: CASSPRGLVNTEAFF. For the CDR3, the DNA is TGCGCCAGCAGCCCCCGCGGGTTAGTGAACACTGAAGCTTTCTTT.

The V gene is TRBV5-6, the J gene TRBJ1-4, with D possibly TRBD1 on 6 matching bases. This CDR3 comprises 15 residues. V lost 3 bases, J lost 3 bases, and 12 bases lay in between. The germline gives CDR1 SGHDT, CDR2 YYEEEE. The CDR3 bases are TGTGCCAGCAGCTCCGACAGGTTGGCTAATGAAAAACTGTTTTTT. Translation: CASSSDRLANEKLFF.

V and J are TRBV5-4 and TRBJ2-3, with 9 bases lining up with TRBD1. Germline V lookup: CDR1 SGHNT, CDR2 YYREEE (reference sequence). Germline trimming cut 4 bases from V and 4 bases from J; bases unmatched to any gene: 7. This CDR3 is built from 15 residues. CDR3 loop: CASSSPGQGADTQYF. The DNA of the CDR3 is TGTGCCAGCAGCAGTCCGGGACAGGGAGCAGATACGCAGTATTTT.

J is TRBJ2-2 and V is TRBV19; 7 nucleotides align to TRBD2. The CDR3 is 14 residues long. Trimming removed 6 bases from V and 2 bases from J; junction bases left unmatched: 3. Germline assignment: CDR1 LNHDA and CDR2 SQIVND (reference sequence). The CDR3, as DNA: TGTGCCAGTAGGGGACTATTAAACACCGGGGAGCTGTTTTTT. Protein: CASRGLLNTGELFF.

The chain carries TRBV6-1 and TRBJ2-3; TRBD2 matches at 15 bases. The CDR3 spans 18 residues. CDR1 and CDR2 (germline): MNHNS, SASEGT. V gave up 2 bases and J gave up 3 bases; unmatched junction bases: 6. CDR3 in DNA: TGTGCCAGCAGTGAAATGGGACTAGCGGGAGGTTTGACAGATACGCAGTATTTT. This sequence encodes CASSEMGLAGGLTDTQYF.

The chain has TRBV21-1 and TRBJ1-3; the table names TRBD1, a call not compared with the DNA. TRBV21-1 is designated a pseudogene. CDR3 length equals 21 residues. The CDR3 is CASSKALRQGEILPSGNTIYF. CDR3 bases: TGTGCCAGCAGCAAAGCGCTTAGGCAGGGGGAGATTCTCCCCTCTGGAAACACCATATATTTT.

CDR3 sequence reads: CASSVGTGATGELFF. The CDR3 DNA follows: TGTGCCAGCAGCGTCGGGACAGGGGCGACCGGGGAGCTGTTTTTT. The chain joins TRBV9 to TRBJ2-2, with 10 positions matching TRBD1. Germline V gene data show CDR1 as SGDLS and CDR2 as YYNGEE. V shed 2 bases and J 5 bases; nucleotides not matched to a gene: 3. The CDR3 length is 15 residues.

This chain uses TRBV5-6 with TRBJ1-2; the D is unclear. With 4 bases removed from V and 8 bases from J, the gap between germline ends came to 15 bases. The CDR3 has 13 residues. Germline CDR1 is SGHDT and CDR2 is YYEEEE. CDR3 bases: TGTGCCAGCAGCCCCCGGACGGGAGAGGGCTACACCTTC. Its translation: CASSPRTGEGYTF.

V gene TRBV10-3 combines with J gene TRBJ1-2, with D perhaps TRBD1 (5 bases). The CDR3 has 13 residues. V shed 5 bases and J shed 6 bases, with 13 bases lying between them. Germline values: CDR1 ENHRY, CDR2 SYGVKD. CDR3 sequence reads: CAISTATANGYTF. CDR3 in DNA: TGTGCCATCAGTACCGCGACAGCGAATGGCTACACCTTC.

This chain joins TRBV5-1 and TRBJ2-3, with a tentative D call TRBD2 (6 bases). Germline V gene lookup returns CDR1 SGHRS and CDR2 YFSETQ. V was clipped by 1 base and J by 3 bases, with 12 bases between them. The CDR3 consists of 15 residues. The CDR3 region is CASSLSGSGTDTQYF. The CDR3 DNA is TGCGCCAGCAGCTTGTCCGGGAGTGGGACAGATACGCAGTATTTT.

The chain combines TRBV4-2 with TRBJ1-1; 9 nucleotides line up with TRBD1. CDR1 and CDR2 (germline): LGHNA, YNFKEQ. J lost 4 bases, V lost 2 bases, and 2 bases had no gene match. There are 14 residues in the CDR3. The CDR3 region is CASSQWTGATEAFF. CDR3 sequence (DNA): TGTGCCAGCAGCCAATGGACAGGGGCCACTGAAGCTTTCTTT.

This chain links TRBV5-1 with TRBJ1-1; possibly TRBD1 for D (6 bases). With 4 bases removed from V and 5 bases from J, the gap between germline ends came to 18 bases. The CDR3 runs 15 residues. From germline, CDR1 is SGHRS and CDR2 YFSETQ. This CDR3 is CASSQGGGQMTEAFF. The CDR3 DNA sequence: TGCGCCAGCAGCCAGGGCGGGGGGCAAATGACTGAAGCTTTCTTT.

The V call is TRBV25-1, the J call TRBJ1-5; 10 nucleotides match TRBD1. Trimming cost V 6 bases and J 5 bases; bases outside gene matches: 1. CDR3 length: 13 residues. CDR1 MGHDK and CDR2 SYGVNS come from the germline V gene. This chain's CDR3 is CASRGQGDQPQHF. The CDR3 nucleotides are TGTGCCAGCAGAGGACAGGGGGATCAGCCCCAGCATTTT.

V usage is TRBV5-4 and J usage is TRBJ2-1; 14 bases agree with TRBD2. The ends lost 3 bases at V and 6 bases at J; junction bases unmatched: 5. Germline loops: CDR1 SGHNT, CDR2 YYREEE (reference sequence). CDR3 length equals 16 residues. CDR3 in amino acids: CASSSPTSGRGNEQFF. CDR3 in DNA: TGTGCCAGCAGCTCCCCGACTAGCGGGAGGGGCAATGAGCAGTTCTTC.

The rearrangement joins TRBV7-9 to TRBJ1-3; tentative D call: TRBD1 (6 bases). V was shortened by 4 bases and J by 2 bases, with 15 bases between the two germline ends. Germline V lookup: CDR1 SEHNR, CDR2 FQNEAQ (reference sequence). The CDR3 contains 16 residues. This CDR3 reads CASSSLDSIAGNTIYF. CDR3 nucleotide sequence: TGTGCCAGCAGCTCTCTGGACAGCATAGCTGGAAACACCATATATTTT.

J is TRBJ2-7 and V is TRBV11-2; TRBD1 is a possible D gene (5 bases). This CDR3 has 14 amino acids. Trimming removed 1 base from V and 2 bases from J, with 9 bases in between. Germline CDR1 and CDR2: SGHAT and FQNNGV. The CDR3: CASSLGGAAYEQYF. Written as DNA, the CDR3 is TGTGCCAGCAGCTTAGGTGGGGCGGCCTACGAGCAGTACTTC.

This clone occurred a few times. The chain joins TRBV28 to TRBJ1-1, with TRBD1 identical over 9 bases. This CDR3 has 14 amino acids. Unmatched junction bases numbered 7, after V lost 6 bases and J lost 5 bases. Looked up from germline, CDR1 is MDHEN and CDR2 is SYDVKM. DNA of the CDR3: TGTGCCAGCAGCGCCGGACAGGGGTTTACTGAAGCTTTCTTT. Amino acid sequence: CASSAGQGFTEAFF.

This rearrangement joins TRBV27 to TRBJ1-2, with a tentative D call TRBD1 (5 bases). Looked up from germline, CDR1 is MNHEY and CDR2 is SMNVEV (reference sequence). The CDR3 sequence is 18 residues long. Trimming took off 3 bases at V and 4 bases at J, with 24 bases between the two ends. In nucleotides, the CDR3 is TGTGCCAGCAGTTTGGTCCAAGGGCAGGGCGGTTTTGTCTATGGCTACACCTTC. It codes for CASSLVQGQGGFVYGYTF.

This chain joins TRBV18 and TRBJ1-5; 7 bases map to TRBD1. With 4 bases clipped from V and 6 bases from J, the junction kept 21 bases outside the gene matches. Per the germline V gene, CDR1 is KGHSH and CDR2 is LQKENI. The CDR3 is 19 amino acids. The CDR3 loop is CASSLRSPGTADWGQPQHF. In DNA, the CDR3 is TGTGCCAGCTCACTCCGAAGTCCCGGGACAGCAGACTGGGGTCAGCCCCAGCATTTT.